This TCR beta chain was captured by sequencing in a study of spatial heterogeneity in lung cancer. Via MiXCR, TCRdb re-called the 5' RACE reads, giving one row per CDR3 protein. The sample has 39,000 or so distinct CDR3 sequences; roughly a tenth are singletons. V dropped 4 bases and J dropped 1; count of bases not matched to a gene: 5. This CDR3 is 16 amino acids long. The germline V gene encodes CDR1 SSHAT and CDR2 FNYEAQ (reference sequence). Specified time point: blood at routine non-recurrence follow-up after resection. In this sample, this clonotype turned up many times. Sequences were derived from PBMCs, sampled at follow-up. The chain recombines TRBV7-7 with TRBJ2-5, with 11 nucleotides matching TRBD1. The origin of this receptor is a female donor with early-stage non-small cell lung cancer. The DNA of the CDR3 is TGTGCCAGCAGCTCGGGACAGGGGGTTGTCCAAGAGACCCAGTACTTC. Encoded protein: CASSSGQGVVQETQYF.